This passage covers 25 T cell receptor beta chains from one sample sequenced in a study of early T cells in non-severe SARS-CoV-2 infection. TCRdb used MiXCR to reprocess the 5' RACE reads, holding one entry per CDR3 protein. The sample has approximately 70,000 distinct CDR3 sequences, around an eighth seen once; the top ten hold about 1.3%. Sequencing was carried out using whole blood. Receptor source: an adult who was a healthcare worker with PCR-confirmed SARS-CoV-2 infection or an uninfected control (not recorded which).

This clonotype was seen repeatedly, ten times or more. The gene calls are TRBV11-2 and TRBJ2-7; 7 positions match TRBD2. V lost 7 bases and J lost 3; bases outside the gene matches: 6. The V gene's germline CDR1 is SGHAT and CDR2 FQNNGV. This CDR3 has 13 residues. CDR3 nucleotides: TGTGCCAGCACAATGAGCGGGAACTACGAGCAGTACTTC. Translated: CASTMSGNYEQYF.

This clonotype was observed a few times. One end of the junction is discordant with germline, which a read error may explain. The rearrangement joins TRBV29-1 to TRBJ2-1; no reliable D call. This CDR3 has 10 amino acids. CDR1 is SQVTM and CDR2 is ANQGSEA in the germline V gene. In DNA form, the CDR3 reads TGCAGCGTTGATGTAGGGTCCTTGGTCTTC. This gives the protein CSVDVGSLVF.

This clonotype was counted many times. J is TRBJ1-6 and V is TRBV19; D is uncertain. Germline lookup yields CDR1 LNHDA and CDR2 SQIVND (reference sequence). The CDR3 consists of 13 residues. Trimming removed 3 bases from V and 6 bases from J, with 6 bases in between. The CDR3 spells CASSISGNSPLHF. CDR3 sequence (DNA): TGTGCCAGTAGTATCTCCGGTAATTCACCCCTCCACTTT.

V and J are TRBV29-1 and TRBJ2-7; D not resolved. The CDR3 totals 11 residues. Trimming removed 4 bases from V and 4 bases from J, with 8 bases in between. The germline V gene has CDR1 SQVTM and CDR2 ANQGSEA. For the CDR3, the DNA is TGCAGCGTTGCCCTGCCTTACGAGCAGTACTTC. Protein: CSVALPYEQYF.

This clonotype came up many times. V is TRBV7-2 and J is TRBJ1-2; D may be TRBD1 (5 bases). Trimming removed 1 base from V and 0 bases from J, with 9 bases in between. Germline CDR1 SGHTA, CDR2 FQGNSA. This CDR3 is built from 15 residues. CDR3 sequence (DNA): TGTGCCAGCAGCTTAGTGTTGGGGGCTAACTATGGCTACACCTTC. Its protein product is CASSLVLGANYGYTF.

Many counts were recorded for this clonotype. The J gene is TRBJ1-2, the V gene TRBV28, with D perhaps matching TRBD1 (5 bases). This CDR3 has 14 amino acids. Trimming removed 8 bases from V and 1 base from J, with 14 bases in between. Germline-derived CDR1 and CDR2 are MDHEN and SYDVKM. The CDR3 coding sequence is TGTGCCAGCGAGGGGCCAAAAAGTAACTATGGCTACACCTTC. This translates into CASEGPKSNYGYTF.

Many counts were recorded for this clonotype. The chain is built from TRBV3-1 and TRBJ2-5; D uncertain. Germline V gene lookup returns CDR1 LGHDT and CDR2 YNNKEL (reference sequence). The CDR3 runs 12 residues. V shed 4 bases and J shed 4 bases, with 7 bases lying between them. CDR3: CASSPNRETQYF. The CDR3 DNA sequence: TGTGCCAGCAGCCCTAATCGAGAGACCCAGTACTTC.

Notes on this clonotype: This may come from a read error, since a much larger clone is one base off. This chain joins TRBV5-5 and TRBJ2-5; D is ambiguous. Germline lookup yields CDR1 SGHKS and CDR2 YYEKEE (reference sequence). CDR3 length: 13 residues. For the CDR3, the DNA is TGTACCAGCAGCTACTCCTTCCAAGAGACCCAGTACTTC. Translation: CTSSYSFQETQYF.

This clonotype has a count of ten or more. The rearrangement links TRBV11-2 to TRBJ2-7; 8 bases map to TRBD1. The CDR3 sequence is 15 residues long. After removal of 5 bases from V and 4 bases from J, the junction contained 10 bases not matched to a gene. The germline CDR1 and CDR2 sequences are SGHAT and FQNNGV. The DNA of the CDR3 is TGTGCCAGCAGCCGCACCGGGACAGGTGAATACGAGCAGTACTTC. Its translation is CASSRTGTGEYEQYF.

This clonotype was counted at least ten times. The chain's CDR3 is CASSYRGRSYEQYF. The CDR3 DNA is TGTGCCAGCAGTTACCGGGGCCGCTCCTACGAGCAGTACTTC. The V and J genes are TRBV28 and TRBJ2-7, with D possibly called TRBD1 or TRBD2 (5 bases each). The length of the CDR3 is 14 residues. Germline V gene lookup returns CDR1 MDHEN and CDR2 SYDVKM. Deletions cut 4 bases from V and 0 bases from J, with 10 bases between. The variable domain in full, completed from reference TRBV28 and TRBJ2-7, reads DVKVTQSSRYLVKRTGEKVFLECVQDMDHENMFWYRQDPGLGLRLIYFSYDVKMKEKGDIPEGYSVSREKKERFSLILESASTNQTSMYLCASSYRGRSYEQYFGPGTRLTVT.

This clonotype was picked up many times. The chain recombines TRBV5-6 with TRBJ1-6; D unresolved. In germline, CDR1 is SGHDT, CDR2 YYEEEE. Trimming took off 4 bases at V and 9 bases at J, with 11 bases between the two ends. The CDR3 sequence is 13 residues long. The CDR3 region has the DNA TGTGCCAGCAGCCTCTGGACCCTTTCACCCCTCCACTTT. Amino acids: CASSLWTLSPLHF.

This clonotype was found many times. The rearrangement joins TRBV6-6 to TRBJ2-1; 11 positions match TRBD1. V trimming: 5 bases; J trimming: 7 bases; junction bases outside the gene matches: 4. The length of the CDR3 is 14 residues. The germline V gene encodes CDR1 MNHNY and CDR2 SVGAGI (reference sequence). As DNA, the CDR3 is TGTGCCAGCAGTGACCGGGACAGGGGGAATGAGCAGTTCTTC. Translated, it gives CASSDRDRGNEQFF.

There are many counts of this clonotype. CDR3 nucleotides: TGTGCCAGCAGTGAAGTTATAAGCTATGGCTACACCTTC. Translated, it gives CASSEVISYGYTF. This sequence joins TRBV6-1 and TRBJ1-2, with no clear D. CDR1 and CDR2 from the germline V gene are MNHNS and SASEGT. CDR3 length: 13 amino acids. The V and J ends lost 1 base and 4 bases respectively, with 7 bases between them.

This clonotype was seen at least ten times. The V and J genes are TRBV2 and TRBJ1-5; D gene uncertain. Trimming took off 5 bases at V and 4 bases at J, with 6 bases between the two ends. Germline CDR1 SNHLY, CDR2 FYNNEI. The CDR3 extends over 12 amino acids. The CDR3 loop is CASSPRNQPQHF. The CDR3 coding sequence is TGTGCCAGCAGTCCGAGAAATCAGCCCCAGCATTTT.

The sample holds many counts of this clonotype. V is TRBV20-1 and J is TRBJ2-3; D gene uncertain. The CDR3 spans 14 residues. Germline lookup yields CDR1 DFQATT and CDR2 SNEGSKA (reference sequence). Trimming cost V 3 bases and J 0 bases, with 10 bases left between them. Here the CDR3 reads CSARETMSTDTQYF. CDR3 DNA sequence: TGCAGTGCTAGGGAAACTATGAGCACAGATACGCAGTATTTT.

This chain connects TRBV10-3 to TRBJ2-7; 10 bases are shared with TRBD2. CDR3 length: 15 amino acids. Germline V lookup: CDR1 ENHRY, CDR2 SYGVKD. The ends lost 6 bases at V and 0 bases at J; junction bases unmatched: 5. CDR3 sequence: CAISPTSGASYEQYF. The DNA for the CDR3 is TGTGCCATCAGCCCCACTAGCGGGGCCTCCTACGAGCAGTACTTC.

This clonotype appeared a few times. The V gene is TRBV29-1, the J gene TRBJ2-7; D is uncertain. V was clipped by 0 bases and J by 4 bases, with 13 bases between them. Looked up from germline, CDR1 is SQVTM and CDR2 is ANQGSEA. This CDR3 spans 14 amino acids. CDR3 DNA sequence: TGCAGCGTTGAAGAAGCATACACACCTTACGAGCAGTACTTC. It yields the protein CSVEEAYTPYEQYF.

This clonotype was recorded at least ten times. DNA of the CDR3: TGTGCCAGCAGCCCGAGGACGGTTATCACTGAAGCTTTCTTT. Its protein is CASSPRTVITEAFF. This chain connects TRBV7-6 to TRBJ1-1; D remains unclear. The V gene lost 5 bases and the J gene lost 4 bases, with 14 bases spanning the gap. The CDR3 spans 14 residues. Germline CDR1 is SGHVS and CDR2 is FNYEAQ.

This clonotype was counted many times. The V call is TRBV10-3, the J call TRBJ1-1; unclear D gene. The CDR3 runs 13 residues. V lost 6 bases and J lost 0, with 8 bases in between. The V gene's germline CDR1 is ENHRY and CDR2 SYGVKD. The DNA of the CDR3 is TGTGCCATCAGCGGAGACATGAACACTGAAGCTTTCTTT. This encodes CAISGDMNTEAFF.

This clonotype has a count of ten or more. The gene calls are TRBV30 and TRBJ2-1; the match to TRBD2 covers 8 bases. The CDR3 consists of 14 residues. Germline V gives CDR1 GTSNPN, CDR2 SVGIG (reference sequence). With V trimmed by 0 bases and J by 5 bases, 3 bases remained unmatched. In DNA, the CDR3 is TGTGCCTGGAGTGTACTAGCGGTTGACAATGAGCAGTTCTTC. Translated, it gives CAWSVLAVDNEQFF.

This clonotype was recorded at least ten times. The chain links TRBV6-2 or TRBV6-3 to TRBJ1-5; 7 bases map to TRBD1. The V gene's germline CDR1 is MNHEY and CDR2 SVGEGT. With 6 bases clipped from V and 3 bases from J, the junction kept 17 bases outside the gene matches. This CDR3 comprises 18 residues. CDR3 bases: TGTGCCAGCAGCCCACTTCGGGACAGAACCTGGAACAATCAGCCCCAGCATTTT. Protein sequence: CASSPLRDRTWNNQPQHF.

This chain joins TRBV6-5 and TRBJ2-4; TRBD2 aligns across 8 bases. This CDR3 is built from 16 residues. The germline CDR1 and CDR2 sequences are MNHEY and SVGAGI. Trimming took 3 bases from V and 8 from J; bases not matched to a gene: 12. Written as DNA, the CDR3 is TGTGCCAGCAGTTATCGGGCGGGAGGCGGGCGAGACATTCAGTACTTC. This codes for CASSYRAGGGRDIQYF.

This chain uses TRBV29-1 with TRBJ2-2; D not certain. This CDR3 has 14 amino acids. Trimming shortened V by 7 bases and J by 2 bases, and 14 bases separated the two germline ends. The germline V gene encodes CDR1 SQVTM and CDR2 ANQGSEA. Written as DNA, the CDR3 is TGCAGCGCGGATCTGGACGGAAACACCGGGGAGCTGTTTTTT. Translated: CSADLDGNTGELFF.

This clonotype has a count of ten or more. The rearrangement links TRBV27 to TRBJ2-3; D is uncertain. The CDR3 is 13 amino acids. Germline V gene data show CDR1 as MNHEY and CDR2 as SMNVEV (reference sequence). Trimming stripped 1 base from V and 4 bases from J, with 6 bases between. CDR3 DNA sequence: TGTGCCAGCAGTTTATGGGCTGCAGATACGCAGTATTTT. Translation gives CASSLWAADTQYF.

This clonotype was detected a few times. CDR3 in amino acids: CATSKGELTVDGYTF. The CDR3 nucleotides are TGTGCCACCAGCAAGGGGGAATTGACAGTTGATGGCTACACCTTC. The chain joins TRBV15 to TRBJ1-2; D is perhaps TRBD1 (6 bases). The V end was cut by 4 bases, the J end by 6 bases, with 18 bases between. The CDR3 consists of 15 residues. CDR1 is LNHNV and CDR2 is YYDKDF in the germline V gene (reference sequence).